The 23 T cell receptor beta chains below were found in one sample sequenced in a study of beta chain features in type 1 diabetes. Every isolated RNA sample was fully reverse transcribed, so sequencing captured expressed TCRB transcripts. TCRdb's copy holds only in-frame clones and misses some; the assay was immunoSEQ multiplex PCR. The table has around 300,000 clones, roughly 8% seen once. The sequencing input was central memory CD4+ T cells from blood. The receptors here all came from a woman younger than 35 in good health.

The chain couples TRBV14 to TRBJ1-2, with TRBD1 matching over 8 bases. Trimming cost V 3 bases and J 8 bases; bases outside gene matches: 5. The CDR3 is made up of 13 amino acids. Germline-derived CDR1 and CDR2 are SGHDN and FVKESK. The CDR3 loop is CASSQATGGGYTF. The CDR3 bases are TGTGCCAGCAGCCAGGCTACAGGGGGAGGCTACACCTTC.

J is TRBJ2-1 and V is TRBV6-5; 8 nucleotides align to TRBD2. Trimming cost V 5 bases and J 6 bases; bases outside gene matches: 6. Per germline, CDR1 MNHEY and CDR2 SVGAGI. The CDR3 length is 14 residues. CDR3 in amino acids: CASSPPGLVNEQFF. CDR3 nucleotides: TGTGCCAGCAGTCCTCCGGGACTAGTCAATGAGCAGTTCTTC.

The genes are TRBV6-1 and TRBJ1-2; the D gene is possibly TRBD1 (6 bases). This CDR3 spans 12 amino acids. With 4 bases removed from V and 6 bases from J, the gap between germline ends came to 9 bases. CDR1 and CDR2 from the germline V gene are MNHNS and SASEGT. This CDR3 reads CASSAGVDGYTF. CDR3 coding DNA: TGTGCCAGCAGTGCAGGGGTCGATGGCTACACCTTC.

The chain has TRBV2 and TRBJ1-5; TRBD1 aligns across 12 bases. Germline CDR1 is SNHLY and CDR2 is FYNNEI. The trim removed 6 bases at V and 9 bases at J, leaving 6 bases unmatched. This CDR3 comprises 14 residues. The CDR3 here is CASRGDRGLRPQHF. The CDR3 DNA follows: TGTGCCAGCAGGGGGGACAGGGGGCTAAGGCCCCAGCATTTT.

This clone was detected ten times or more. The CDR3 DNA reads as TGCAGCGTGTTAGCGGGGGATACGCAGTATTTT. It yields the protein CSVLAGDTQYF. The genes are TRBV29-1 and TRBJ2-3; TRBD2 matches 8 bases. The CDR3 totals 11 residues. Germline V gene data show CDR1 as SQVTM and CDR2 as ANQGSEA. V was pared by 6 bases and J by 6 bases, with 2 bases of the junction left unmatched.

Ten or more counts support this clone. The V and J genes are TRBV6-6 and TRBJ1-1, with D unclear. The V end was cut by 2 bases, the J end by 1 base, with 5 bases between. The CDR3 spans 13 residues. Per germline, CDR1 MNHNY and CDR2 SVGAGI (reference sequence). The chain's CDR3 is CASSYRANTEAFF. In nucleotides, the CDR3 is TGTGCCAGCAGTTACCGGGCGAACACTGAAGCTTTCTTT.

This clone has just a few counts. CDR3 protein: CAISDPGGQETQYF. The CDR3 DNA follows: TGTGCCATCAGTGACCCGGGCGGGCAAGAGACCCAGTACTTC. The rearrangement links TRBV10-3 to TRBJ2-5; D perhaps matches TRBD2 (5 bases). The CDR3 consists of 14 residues. CDR1 and CDR2 from the germline V gene are ENHRY and SYGVKD. Trimming removed 3 bases at V and 2 bases at J, with 10 bases between.

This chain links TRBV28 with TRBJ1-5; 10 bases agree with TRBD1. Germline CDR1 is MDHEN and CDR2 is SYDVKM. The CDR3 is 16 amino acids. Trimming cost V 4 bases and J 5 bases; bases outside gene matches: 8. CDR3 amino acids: CASSWDRGGQYQPQHF. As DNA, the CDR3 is TGTGCCAGCAGTTGGGACAGGGGAGGGCAGTATCAGCCCCAGCATTTT.

CDR3 nucleotide sequence: TGCGCCAGCAGCCAAGGCCCCGGGACAGGGGACAATGAGCAGTTCTTC. This translates into CASSQGPGTGDNEQFF. The chain uses TRBV4-3 and TRBJ2-1; 10 bases fit TRBD1. Germline V gene sequence: CDR1 LGHNA, CDR2 YSLEER. The CDR3 length is 16 residues. Unmatched junction bases numbered 5, after V lost 1 base and J lost 5 bases.

CDR3 nucleotide sequence: TGCGCCAGCAGCGTCGGGACAGGCAGTAGAATCAGCTCTGGAAACACCATATATTTT. Its translation: CASSVGTGSRISSGNTIYF. The J gene is TRBJ1-3, the V gene TRBV5-1; 8 bases map to TRBD1. The CDR3 runs to 19 residues. CDR1 and CDR2 from the germline V gene are SGHRS and YFSETQ. V lost 4 bases and J lost 0; bases outside the gene matches: 15.

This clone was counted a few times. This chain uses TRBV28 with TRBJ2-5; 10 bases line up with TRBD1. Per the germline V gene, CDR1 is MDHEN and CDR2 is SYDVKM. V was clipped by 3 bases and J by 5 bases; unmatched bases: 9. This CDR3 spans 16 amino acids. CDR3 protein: CASSFFRDRGVETQYF. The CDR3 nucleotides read TGTGCCAGCAGTTTTTTCCGGGACAGGGGCGTGGAGACCCAGTACTTC. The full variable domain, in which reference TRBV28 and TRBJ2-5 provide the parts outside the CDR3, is DVKVTQSSRYLVKRTGEKVFLECVQDMDHENMFWYRQDPGLGLRLIYFSYDVKMKEKGDIPEGYSVSREKKERFSLILESASTNQTSMYLCASSFFRDRGVETQYFGPGTRLLVL.

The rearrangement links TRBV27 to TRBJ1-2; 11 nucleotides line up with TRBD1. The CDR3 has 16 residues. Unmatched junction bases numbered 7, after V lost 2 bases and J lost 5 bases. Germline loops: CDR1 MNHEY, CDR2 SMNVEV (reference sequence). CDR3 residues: CASSLDAGQGAYGYTF. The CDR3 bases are TGTGCCAGCAGTTTAGACGCCGGACAGGGGGCGTATGGCTACACCTTC.

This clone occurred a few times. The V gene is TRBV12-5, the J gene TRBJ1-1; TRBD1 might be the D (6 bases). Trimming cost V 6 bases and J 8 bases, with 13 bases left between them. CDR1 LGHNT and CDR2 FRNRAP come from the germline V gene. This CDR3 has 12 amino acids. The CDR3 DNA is TGTGCTAGTGGCCGACAGCAGGGGGAAGCTTTCTTT. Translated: CASGRQQGEAFF.

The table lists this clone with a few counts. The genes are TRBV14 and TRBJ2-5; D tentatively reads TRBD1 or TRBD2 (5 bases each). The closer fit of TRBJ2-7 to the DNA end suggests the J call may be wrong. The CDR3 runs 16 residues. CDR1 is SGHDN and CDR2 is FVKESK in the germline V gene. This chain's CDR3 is CASSQEEGRSSYEQYF. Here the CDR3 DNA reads TGTGCCAGCAGCCAAGAAGAGGGGCGCAGCTCCTACGAGCAGTACTTC.

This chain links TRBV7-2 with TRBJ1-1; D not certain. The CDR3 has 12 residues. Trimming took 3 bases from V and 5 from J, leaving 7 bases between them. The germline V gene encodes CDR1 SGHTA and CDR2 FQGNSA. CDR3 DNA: TGTGCCAGCAGCTTGTTCAGAACTGAAGCTTTCTTT. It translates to CASSLFRTEAFF.

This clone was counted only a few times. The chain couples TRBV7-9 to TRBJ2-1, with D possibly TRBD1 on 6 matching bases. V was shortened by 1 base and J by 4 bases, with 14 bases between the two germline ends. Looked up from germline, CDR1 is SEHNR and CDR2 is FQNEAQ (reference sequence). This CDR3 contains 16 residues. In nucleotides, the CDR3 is TGTGCCAGCAGCTTAGTGGGCAGGGGCCCATACAATGAGCAGTTCTTC. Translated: CASSLVGRGPYNEQFF.

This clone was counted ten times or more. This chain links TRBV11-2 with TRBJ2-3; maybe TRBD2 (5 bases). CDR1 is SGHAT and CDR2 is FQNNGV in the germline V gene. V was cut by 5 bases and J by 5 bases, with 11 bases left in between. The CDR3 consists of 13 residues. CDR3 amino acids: CASSPGLRDTQYF. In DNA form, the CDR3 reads TGTGCCAGCAGCCCCGGACTTCGAGATACGCAGTATTTT.

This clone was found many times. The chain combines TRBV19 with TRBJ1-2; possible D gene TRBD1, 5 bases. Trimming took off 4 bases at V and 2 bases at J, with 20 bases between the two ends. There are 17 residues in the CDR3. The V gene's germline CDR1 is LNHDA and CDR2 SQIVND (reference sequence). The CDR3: CASSTRGTTHGNYGYTF. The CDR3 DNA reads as TGTGCCAGTAGTACTCGGGGCACTACTCACGGCAACTATGGCTACACCTTC.

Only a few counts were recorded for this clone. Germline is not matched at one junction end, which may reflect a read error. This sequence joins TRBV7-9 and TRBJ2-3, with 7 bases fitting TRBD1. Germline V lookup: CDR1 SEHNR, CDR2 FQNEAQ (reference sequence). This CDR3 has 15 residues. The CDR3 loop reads CASSRGGTDVDTQYF. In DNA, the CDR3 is TGCGCCAGCAGTAGGGGTGGGACAGACGTCGATACGCAGTATTTT.

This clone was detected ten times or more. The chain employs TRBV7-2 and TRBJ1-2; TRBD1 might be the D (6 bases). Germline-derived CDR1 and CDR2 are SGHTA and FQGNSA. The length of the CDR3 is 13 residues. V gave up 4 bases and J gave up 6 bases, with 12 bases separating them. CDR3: CASSSDRRNGYTF. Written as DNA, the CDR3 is TGTGCCAGCAGCTCCGACAGGCGGAATGGCTACACCTTC.

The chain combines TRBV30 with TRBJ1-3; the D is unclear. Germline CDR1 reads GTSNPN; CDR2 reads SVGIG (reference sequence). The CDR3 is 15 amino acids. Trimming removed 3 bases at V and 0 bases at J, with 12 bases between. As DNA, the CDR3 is TGTGCCTGGAGCCTACGGGATAGCTCTGGAAACACCATATATTTT. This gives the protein CAWSLRDSSGNTIYF.

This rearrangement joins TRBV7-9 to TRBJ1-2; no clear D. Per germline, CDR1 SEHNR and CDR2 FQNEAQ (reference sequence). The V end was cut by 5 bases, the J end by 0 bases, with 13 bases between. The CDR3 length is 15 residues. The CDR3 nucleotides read TGTGCCAGCAGCGGCCCACAAGGCTCTAACTATGGCTACACCTTC. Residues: CASSGPQGSNYGYTF.

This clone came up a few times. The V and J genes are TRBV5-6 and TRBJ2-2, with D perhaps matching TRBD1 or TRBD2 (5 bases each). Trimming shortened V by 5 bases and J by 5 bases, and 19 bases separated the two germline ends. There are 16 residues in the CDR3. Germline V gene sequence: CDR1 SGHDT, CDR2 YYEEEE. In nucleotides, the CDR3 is TGTGCCAGCAGATCCGGGGCCTTACTGTGGACCGGGGAGCTGTTTTTT. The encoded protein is CASRSGALLWTGELFF.